This TCR beta chain was sequenced during a study of Graves' ophthalmopathy and Graves' hyperthyroidism. The CDR3 extends over 16 amino acids. The germline gives CDR1 SGHRS, CDR2 YFSETQ. V dropped 0 bases and J dropped 0 bases, with 7 bases sitting between them. As the template, RNA transcripts were used to amplify TCR beta CDR3 regions. First-round RT-PCR with HTBI primers preceded a second-round multiplex PCR. TCRdb used MiXCR to reprocess the multiplex PCR reads, holding one entry per CDR3 protein. The data contain around 590,000 distinct CDR3 sequences, under 45% of them singletons. The specimen sequenced was peripheral blood or thyroid tissue (not recorded which). This sequence was found in an adult man with Graves' hyperthyroidism. This chain joins TRBV5-1 and TRBJ2-6; D remains unclear. CDR3 bases: TGCGCCAGCAGCTTGGATCTAAGCTCTGGGGCCAACGTCCTGACTTTC. Protein: CASSLDLSSGANVLTF.